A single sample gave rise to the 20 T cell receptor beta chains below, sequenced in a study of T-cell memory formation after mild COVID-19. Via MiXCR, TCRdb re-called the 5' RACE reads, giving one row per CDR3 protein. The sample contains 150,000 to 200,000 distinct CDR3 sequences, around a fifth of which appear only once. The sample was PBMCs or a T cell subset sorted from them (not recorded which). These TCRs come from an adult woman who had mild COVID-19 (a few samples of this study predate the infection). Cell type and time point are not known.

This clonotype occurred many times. For the CDR3, the DNA is TGCGCCAGCAGCTTGGACGATACAGATACGCAGTATTTT. Translated, it gives CASSLDDTDTQYF. The chain carries TRBV5-1 and TRBJ2-3; D is unresolved. CDR1 and CDR2 (germline): SGHRS, YFSETQ. The CDR3 has 13 residues. Deletions cut 0 bases from V and 3 bases from J, with 5 bases between.

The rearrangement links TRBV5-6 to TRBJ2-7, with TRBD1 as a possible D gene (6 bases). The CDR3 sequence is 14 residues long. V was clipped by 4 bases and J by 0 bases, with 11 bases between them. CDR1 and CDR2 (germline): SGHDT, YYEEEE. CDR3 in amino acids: CASSLGHNSYEQYF. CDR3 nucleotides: TGTGCCAGCAGCCTGGGACACAACTCCTACGAGCAGTACTTC.

The CDR3 coding sequence is TGCGCCAGCAGCCAAGGGCAGGGTACCACTGAAGCTTTCTTT. Encoded protein: CASSQGQGTTEAFF. The chain is built from TRBV4-3 and TRBJ1-1; possibly TRBD1 for D (5 bases). V gave up 1 base and J gave up 4 bases, with 10 bases separating them. This CDR3 region has 14 residues. CDR1 and CDR2 (germline): LGHNA, YSLEER.

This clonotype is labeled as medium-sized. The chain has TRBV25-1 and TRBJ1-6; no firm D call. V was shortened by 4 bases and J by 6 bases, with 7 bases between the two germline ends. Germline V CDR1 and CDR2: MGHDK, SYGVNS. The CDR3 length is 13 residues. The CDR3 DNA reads TGTGCCAGCAGTGTCAGCACTAATTCACCCCTCCACTTT. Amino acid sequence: CASSVSTNSPLHF.

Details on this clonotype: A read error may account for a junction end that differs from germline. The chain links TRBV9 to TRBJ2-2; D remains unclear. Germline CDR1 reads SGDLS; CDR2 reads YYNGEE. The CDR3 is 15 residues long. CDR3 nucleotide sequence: TGTGCCAGCAGATTCCAGGATGTGAACCCCGGGGAGCTGTTTTTT. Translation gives CASRFQDVNPGELFF.

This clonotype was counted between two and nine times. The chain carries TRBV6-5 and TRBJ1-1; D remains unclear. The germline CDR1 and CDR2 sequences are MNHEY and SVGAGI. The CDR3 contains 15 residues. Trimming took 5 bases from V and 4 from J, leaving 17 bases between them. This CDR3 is CASSPESGSLTEAFF. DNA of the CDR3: TGTGCCAGCAGTCCCGAGTCGGGGTCCCTCACTGAAGCTTTCTTT.

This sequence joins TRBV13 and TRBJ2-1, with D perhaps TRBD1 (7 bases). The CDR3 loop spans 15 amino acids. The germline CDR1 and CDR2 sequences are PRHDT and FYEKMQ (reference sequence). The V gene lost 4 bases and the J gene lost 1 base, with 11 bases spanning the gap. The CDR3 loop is CASSSGGFSYNEQFF. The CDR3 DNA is TGTGCCAGCAGCTCAGGGGGGTTTTCCTACAATGAGCAGTTCTTC.

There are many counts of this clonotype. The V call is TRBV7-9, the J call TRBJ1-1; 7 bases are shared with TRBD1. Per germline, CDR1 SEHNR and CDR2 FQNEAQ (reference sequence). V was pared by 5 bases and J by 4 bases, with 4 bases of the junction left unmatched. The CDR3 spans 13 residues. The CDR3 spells CASSINRGTEAFF. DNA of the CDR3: TGTGCCAGCAGCATAAACAGGGGCACTGAAGCTTTCTTT. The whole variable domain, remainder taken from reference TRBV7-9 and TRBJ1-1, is DTGVSQNPRHKITKRGQNVTFRCDPISEHNRLYWYRQTLGQGPEFLTYFQNEAQLEKSRLLSDRFSAERPKGSFSTLEIQRTEQGDSAMYLCASSINRGTEAFFGQGTRLTVV.

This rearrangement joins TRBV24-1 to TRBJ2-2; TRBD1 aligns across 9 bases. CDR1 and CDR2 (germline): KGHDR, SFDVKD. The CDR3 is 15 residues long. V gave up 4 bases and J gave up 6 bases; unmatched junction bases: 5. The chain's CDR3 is CATSDLGTGSGELFF. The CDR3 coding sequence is TGTGCCACCAGTGACCTCGGGACAGGGTCCGGGGAGCTGTTTTTT.

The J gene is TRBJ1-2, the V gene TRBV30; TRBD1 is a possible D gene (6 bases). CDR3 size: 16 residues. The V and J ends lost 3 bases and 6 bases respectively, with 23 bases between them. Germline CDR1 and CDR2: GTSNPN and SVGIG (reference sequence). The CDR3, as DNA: TGTGCCTGGAGGGAGCCGGGACACCAAGGAAATAATGGCTACACCTTC. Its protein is CAWREPGHQGNNGYTF.

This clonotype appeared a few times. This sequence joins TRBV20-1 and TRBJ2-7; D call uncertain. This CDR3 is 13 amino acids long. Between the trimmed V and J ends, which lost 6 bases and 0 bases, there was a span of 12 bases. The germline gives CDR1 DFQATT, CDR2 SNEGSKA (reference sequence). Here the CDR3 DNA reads TGCAGTGCCCGAGGCACAACCTCCTACGAGCAGTACTTC. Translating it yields CSARGTTSYEQYF.

CDR3 bases: TGCAGTGCTAGAGATTTGGGCCGGGACAGCTCCTACGAGCAGTACTTC. As protein: CSARDLGRDSSYEQYF. The rearrangement uses TRBV20-1 and TRBJ2-7, with 7 bases lining up with TRBD1. With 0 bases clipped from V and 0 bases from J, the junction kept 8 bases outside the gene matches. The CDR3 totals 16 residues. Germline CDR1 and CDR2: DFQATT and SNEGSKA (reference sequence).

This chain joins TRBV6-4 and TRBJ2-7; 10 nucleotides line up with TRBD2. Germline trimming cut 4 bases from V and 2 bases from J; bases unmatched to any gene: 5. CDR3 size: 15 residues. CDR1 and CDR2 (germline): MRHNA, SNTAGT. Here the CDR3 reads CASSGTSGAAYEQYF. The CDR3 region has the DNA TGTGCCAGCAGTGGGACTAGCGGAGCAGCCTACGAGCAGTACTTC.

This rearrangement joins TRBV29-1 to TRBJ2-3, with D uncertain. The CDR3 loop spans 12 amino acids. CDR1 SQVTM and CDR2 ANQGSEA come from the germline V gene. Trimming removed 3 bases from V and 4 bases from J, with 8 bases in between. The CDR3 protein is CSVDLRPDTQYF. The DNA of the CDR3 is TGCAGCGTTGACCTTCGCCCAGATACGCAGTATTTT.

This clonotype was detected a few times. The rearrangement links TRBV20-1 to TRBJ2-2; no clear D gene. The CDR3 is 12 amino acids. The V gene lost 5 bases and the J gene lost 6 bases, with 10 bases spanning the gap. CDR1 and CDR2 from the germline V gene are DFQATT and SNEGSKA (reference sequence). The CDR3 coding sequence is TGCAGTGCTGATAGTGGCCCCGGGGAGCTGTTTTTT. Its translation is CSADSGPGELFF.

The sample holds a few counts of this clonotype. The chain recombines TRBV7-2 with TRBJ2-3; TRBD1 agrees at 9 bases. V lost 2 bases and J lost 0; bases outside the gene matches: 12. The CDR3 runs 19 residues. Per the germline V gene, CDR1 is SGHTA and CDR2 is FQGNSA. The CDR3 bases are TGTGCCAGCAGCTTAATTTTTCGTGGGACAGGGATTAGCACAGATACGCAGTATTTT. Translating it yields CASSLIFRGTGISTDTQYF.

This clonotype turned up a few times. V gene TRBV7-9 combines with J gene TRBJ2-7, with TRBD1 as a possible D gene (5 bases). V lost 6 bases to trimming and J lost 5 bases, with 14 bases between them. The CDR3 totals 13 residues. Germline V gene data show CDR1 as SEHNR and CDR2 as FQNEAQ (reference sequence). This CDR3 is CASRPARGNEQYF. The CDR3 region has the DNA TGTGCCAGCAGACCCGCTAGGGGAAACGAGCAGTACTTC. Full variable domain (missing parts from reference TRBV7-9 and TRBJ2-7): DTGVSQNPRHKITKRGQNVTFRCDPISEHNRLYWYRQTLGQGPEFLTYFQNEAQLEKSRLLSDRFSAERPKGSFSTLEIQRTEQGDSAMYLCASRPARGNEQYFGPGTRLTVT.

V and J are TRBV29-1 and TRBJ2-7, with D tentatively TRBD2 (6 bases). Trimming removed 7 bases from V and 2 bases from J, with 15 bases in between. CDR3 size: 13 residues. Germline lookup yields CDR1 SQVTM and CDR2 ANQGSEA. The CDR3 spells CSALGGAAYEQYF. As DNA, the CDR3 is TGCAGCGCCCTCGGGGGAGCCGCCTACGAGCAGTACTTC.

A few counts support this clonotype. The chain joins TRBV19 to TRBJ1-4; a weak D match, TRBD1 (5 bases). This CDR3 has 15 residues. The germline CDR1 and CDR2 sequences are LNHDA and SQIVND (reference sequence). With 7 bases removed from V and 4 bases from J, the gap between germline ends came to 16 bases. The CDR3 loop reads CASTAGTWDNEKLFF. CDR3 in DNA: TGTGCCAGTACCGCCGGGACTTGGGATAATGAAAAACTGTTTTTT.

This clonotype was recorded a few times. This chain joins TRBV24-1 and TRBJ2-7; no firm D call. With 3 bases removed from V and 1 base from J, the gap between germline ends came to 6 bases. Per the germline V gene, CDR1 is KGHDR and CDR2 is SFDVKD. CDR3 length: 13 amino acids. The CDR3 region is CATSDPGSYEQYF. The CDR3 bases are TGTGCCACCAGTGATCCGGGTTCCTACGAGCAGTACTTC.